The 28 T cell receptor beta chains below come from one sample, sequenced in a study of blood T cell repertoires in COVID-19. Some clones are missing from TCRdb's copy, which holds only in-frame ones; the method was immunoSEQ multiplex PCR. The sample yields about 150,000 clones, roughly 83% seen once. The sequencing sample was made of peripheral blood. The receptors come from a woman in her fifties or sixties with acute or convalescent COVID-19.

The chain uses TRBV6-5 and TRBJ1-1; TRBD1 agrees at 9 bases. In germline, CDR1 is MNHEY, CDR2 SVGAGI. CDR3 length: 14 amino acids. The junction had 7 bases not matched to a gene; V was cut back by 8 bases and J by 3 bases. The CDR3 region is CASLPGQGDTEAFF. CDR3 in DNA: TGTGCCAGCCTTCCGGGACAGGGAGACACTGAAGCTTTCTTT.

In this sample, this clone turned up once. The chain employs TRBV13 and TRBJ1-4; TRBD1 might be the D (5 bases). Germline CDR1 is PRHDT and CDR2 is FYEKMQ (reference sequence). This CDR3 spans 15 amino acids. V lost 3 bases and J 0 bases, leaving 8 bases between the germline ends. CDR3 amino acids: CASSLGGSTNEKLFF. The CDR3 coding sequence is TGTGCCAGCAGCTTGGGGGGTTCAACTAATGAAAAACTGTTTTTT. Complete variable domain (other parts from reference TRBV13 and TRBJ1-4): AAGVIQSPRHLIKEKRETATLKCYPIPRHDTVYWYQQGPGQDPQFLISFYEKMQSDKGSIPDRFSAQQFSDYHSELNMSSLELGDSALYFCASSLGGSTNEKLFFGSGTQLSVL.

The chain combines TRBV7-2 with TRBJ1-3, with D possibly matching TRBD1 (5 bases). Germline V gene data show CDR1 as SGHTA and CDR2 as FQGNSA. This CDR3 is built from 14 residues. With 4 bases removed from V and 4 bases from J, the gap between germline ends came to 11 bases. This CDR3 is CASSSDGAGNTIYF. The CDR3, as DNA: TGTGCCAGCAGCTCCGATGGGGCAGGAAACACCATATATTTT.

V gene TRBV19 combines with J gene TRBJ1-4, with D possibly being TRBD1 (6 bases). Per the germline V gene, CDR1 is LNHDA and CDR2 is SQIVND (reference sequence). This CDR3 comprises 15 residues. Trimming pared 3 bases from V and 4 bases from J, leaving 12 bases between. The CDR3 is CASSMATGGNEKLFF. The CDR3 nucleotides are TGTGCCAGTAGTATGGCGACAGGAGGTAATGAAAAACTGTTTTTT.

The rearrangement links TRBV9 to TRBJ1-2; possible D gene TRBD1, 6 bases. The germline CDR1 and CDR2 sequences are SGDLS and YYNGEE. CDR3 length equals 15 residues. V was trimmed by 0 bases and J by 4 bases, leaving 13 bases between them. The CDR3 DNA is TGTGCCAGCAGCGTAGACCCGGGACACCTCTATGGCTACACCTTC. Translating gives CASSVDPGHLYGYTF. The variable domain in full, with the rest retrieved from reference TRBV9 and TRBJ1-2, is DSGVTQTPKHLITATGQRVTLRCSPRSGDLSVYWYQQSLDQGLQFLIQYYNGEERAKGNILERFSAQQFPDLHSELNLSSLELGDSALYFCASSVDPGHLYGYTFGSGTRLTVV.

This chain uses TRBV18 with TRBJ2-7; 7 bases agree with TRBD2. The junction had 9 bases not matched to a gene; V was cut back by 5 bases and J by 2 bases. The V gene's germline CDR1 is KGHSH and CDR2 LQKENI. This CDR3 comprises 15 residues. As DNA, the CDR3 is TGTGCCAGCTCATCGGGCGGGGGTCCTGCCTACGAGCAGTACTTC. This encodes CASSSGGGPAYEQYF.

Concerning this clone itself: Other nucleotide sequences in the sample specify the same CDR3. The rearrangement uses TRBV19 and TRBJ1-5; no definite D call. The CDR3 totals 14 residues. Germline CDR1 is LNHDA and CDR2 is SQIVND (reference sequence). Trimming shortened V by 1 base and J by 4 bases, and 8 bases separated the two germline ends. DNA for the CDR3: TGTGCCAGTAGTATAGGTCAGTCGAATCAGCCCCAGCATTTT. Its protein is CASSIGQSNQPQHF.

Written as DNA, the CDR3 is TGTGCCAGCAGCTATACAGGGGGTTACACTGAAGCTTTCTTT. Its translation is CASSYTGGYTEAFF. The rearrangement uses TRBV5-6 and TRBJ1-1; 8 nucleotides line up with TRBD1. Germline V gene data show CDR1 as SGHDT and CDR2 as YYEEEE. The CDR3 runs to 14 residues. Germline trimming cut 3 bases from V and 3 bases from J; bases unmatched to any gene: 4.

The rearrangement links TRBV7-3 to TRBJ2-2; 7 bases fit TRBD2. CDR1 is SGHTA, CDR2 FQGTGA, per germline. The CDR3 covers 13 residues. V dropped 6 bases and J dropped 4; count of bases not matched to a gene: 2. The chain's CDR3 is CASSRLATGELFF. In DNA, the CDR3 is TGTGCCAGCAGTCGACTAGCCACCGGGGAGCTGTTTTTT.

The gene calls are TRBV11-2 and TRBJ2-4, with D tentatively TRBD2 (5 bases). Germline V gives CDR1 SGHAT, CDR2 FQNNGV. Trimming removed 3 bases at V and 0 bases at J, with 9 bases between. The CDR3 covers 15 residues. The CDR3 spells CASSFTRGAKNIQYF. For the CDR3, the DNA is TGTGCCAGCAGCTTCACTAGAGGAGCCAAAAACATTCAGTACTTC.

This chain uses TRBV10-3 with TRBJ1-1; TRBD1 matches at 8 bases. The V and J ends lost 7 bases and 0 bases, in that order; junction bases with no gene match: 1. From germline, CDR1 is ENHRY and CDR2 SYGVKD. This CDR3 spans 13 amino acids. The CDR3 loop reads CAITGQVNTEAFF. CDR3 in DNA: TGTGCCATCACGGGACAGGTGAACACTGAAGCTTTCTTT.

This sequence joins TRBV11-2 and TRBJ1-2; D is unclear. Trimming stripped 1 base from V and 3 bases from J, with 12 bases between. The CDR3 is 15 amino acids. Per germline, CDR1 SGHAT and CDR2 FQNNGV. The CDR3 DNA follows: TGTGCCAGCAGCTTAGCACCGGGTGTTTACTATGGCTACACCTTC. Amino acids: CASSLAPGVYYGYTF.

V usage is TRBV2 and J usage is TRBJ2-7; a weak D match, TRBD2 (5 bases). Germline V CDR1 and CDR2: SNHLY, FYNNEI. This CDR3 has 14 residues. Trimming cost V 2 bases and J 2 bases, with 10 bases left between them. As DNA, the CDR3 is TGTGCCAGCAGTGAACAGCGGTCGGCCTACGAGCAGTACTTC. It codes for CASSEQRSAYEQYF.

V and J are TRBV6-5 and TRBJ1-3; D not resolved. Germline CDR1 and CDR2: MNHEY and SVGAGI. The CDR3 is 11 amino acids. CDR3: CAASSGNTIYF. The CDR3 DNA follows: TGTGCAGCGAGCTCTGGAAACACCATATATTTT.

The DNA for the CDR3 is TGTGCCAGCAGCAAGGAACCGACAGGCAATTCTGGGGCCAACGTCCTGACTTTC. It is translated as CASSKEPTGNSGANVLTF. V usage is TRBV21-1 and J usage is TRBJ2-6; TRBD1 is taken as the D call from the table, unchecked against the DNA. TRBV21-1 is termed a pseudogene. The length of the CDR3 is 18 residues.

The chain combines TRBV7-3 with TRBJ2-5; 8 nucleotides align to TRBD1. Losses at the gene ends were 4 bases for V and 5 bases for J; bases not matched to a gene: 21. The CDR3 is made up of 19 amino acids. Germline V gene data show CDR1 as SGHTA and CDR2 as FQGTGA. The DNA of the CDR3 is TGTGCCAGCAGCTCCCGAATTCGAGATGACAGGGGAAGGAGGGAGACCCAGTACTTC. It yields the protein CASSSRIRDDRGRRETQYF.

The CDR3 region is CASGWTDSYEQYF. CDR3 in DNA: TGTGCCAGCGGCTGGACAGACTCCTACGAGCAGTACTTC. This sequence joins TRBV27 and TRBJ2-7; perhaps TRBD1 as D (6 bases). This CDR3 has 13 amino acids. Germline V gives CDR1 MNHEY, CDR2 SMNVEV (reference sequence). V lost 8 bases, J lost 0 bases, and 11 bases lay in between.

The chain has TRBV6-2 or TRBV6-3 and TRBJ2-2; 11 positions agree with TRBD2. Germline assignment: CDR1 MNHEY and CDR2 SVGEGT. The CDR3 sequence is 14 residues long. Germline trimming cut 6 bases from V and 5 bases from J; bases unmatched to any gene: 2. DNA for the CDR3: TGTGCCAGCAGCCGACTAGCGGGGACCGGGGAGCTGTTTTTT. Encoded protein: CASSRLAGTGELFF.

This clone was observed a few times. The chain uses TRBV5-1 and TRBJ1-1; TRBD1 matches at 8 bases. CDR1 SGHRS and CDR2 YFSETQ come from the germline V gene. V shed 3 bases, J shed 1 base, and the junction held 2 bases outside the gene matches. This CDR3 is built from 14 residues. CDR3 in DNA: TGCGCCAGCAGCTACGGACAGGGGAACACTGAAGCTTTCTTT. Protein product: CASSYGQGNTEAFF.

The rearrangement links TRBV10-3 to TRBJ2-5; TRBD1 matches at 7 bases. This CDR3 comprises 13 residues. Germline V gives CDR1 ENHRY, CDR2 SYGVKD. The trim removed 6 bases at V and 1 base at J, leaving 2 bases unmatched. CDR3 in amino acids: CAIRQGVQETQYF. DNA of the CDR3: TGTGCCATCAGGCAGGGGGTCCAAGAGACCCAGTACTTC.

This clone was counted only a few times. The chain employs TRBV7-9 and TRBJ1-4; a weak D match, TRBD1 (6 bases). This CDR3 has 13 amino acids. Trimming removed 3 bases from V and 8 bases from J, with 10 bases in between. The germline V gene encodes CDR1 SEHNR and CDR2 FQNEAQ (reference sequence). This CDR3 reads CASSLGAWEKLFF. The CDR3 DNA is TGTGCCAGCAGCTTGGGGGCTTGGGAAAAACTGTTTTTT.

The chain couples TRBV4-3 to TRBJ2-2; 7 positions agree with TRBD1. Trimming at V came to 3 bases and at J to 3 bases, leaving 7 bases not matched to a gene. The germline V gene has CDR1 LGHNA and CDR2 YSLEER. This CDR3 region has 16 residues. CDR3 sequence: CASSQNRGRDTGELFF. CDR3 in DNA: TGCGCCAGCAGCCAGAACAGGGGAAGGGACACCGGGGAGCTGTTTTTT.

To note about this clone: The junction shows a germline mismatch at one end, possibly a read error. The chain is built from TRBV6-5 and TRBJ1-2; D call uncertain. The length of the CDR3 is 13 residues. Germline V gives CDR1 MNHEY, CDR2 SVGAGI. This chain's CDR3 is CASSLRVNDGYTF. CDR3 nucleotides: TGTGCCAGCAGCCTTCGGGTTAACGATGGCTACACCTTC.

The chain combines TRBV11-2 with TRBJ2-1; 12 bases fit TRBD2. With V trimmed by 4 bases and J by 4 bases, 5 bases remained unmatched. This CDR3 has 16 amino acids. CDR1 is SGHAT and CDR2 is FQNNGV in the germline V gene. In nucleotides, the CDR3 is TGTGCCAGCAGCTCTAGCGGGGGGGCAGGATACAATGAGCAGTTCTTC. This encodes CASSSSGGAGYNEQFF.

The rearrangement joins TRBV7-9 to TRBJ2-3; D remains ambiguous. The V and J ends lost 2 bases and 0 bases respectively, with 3 bases between them. CDR1 and CDR2 from the germline V gene are SEHNR and FQNEAQ (reference sequence). CDR3 size: 13 residues. This chain's CDR3 is CASSLISTDTQYF. The CDR3 coding sequence is TGTGCCAGCAGCTTAATAAGCACAGATACGCAGTATTTT.

This clone appeared a few times. The rearrangement links TRBV9 to TRBJ2-3, with 8 bases matching TRBD2. From germline, CDR1 is SGDLS and CDR2 YYNGEE. V gave up 0 bases and J gave up 4 bases; unmatched junction bases: 4. The CDR3 contains 15 residues. The DNA of the CDR3 is TGTGCCAGCAGCGTAGCGGGGGGGCGCCCAGATACGCAGTATTTT. Translating it yields CASSVAGGRPDTQYF.

The chain links TRBV2 to TRBJ1-1; 7 bases line up with TRBD1. CDR1 is SNHLY, CDR2 FYNNEI, per germline. V gave up 4 bases and J gave up 4 bases; unmatched junction bases: 9. This CDR3 contains 15 residues. The CDR3 sequence: CASSGEGTVATEAFF. CDR3 bases: TGTGCCAGCAGTGGCGAGGGGACAGTGGCCACTGAAGCTTTCTTT.

This rearrangement joins TRBV27 to TRBJ1-5; TRBD1 might be the D (6 bases). The germline V and J ends were trimmed by 5 bases and 7 bases, with 12 bases remaining between them. The CDR3 is 13 residues long. Germline V gene data show CDR1 as MNHEY and CDR2 as SMNVEV (reference sequence). The CDR3 sequence is CASSKGVGQPQHF. The CDR3 nucleotides are TGTGCCAGCAGTAAGGGGGTTGGACAGCCCCAGCATTTT.